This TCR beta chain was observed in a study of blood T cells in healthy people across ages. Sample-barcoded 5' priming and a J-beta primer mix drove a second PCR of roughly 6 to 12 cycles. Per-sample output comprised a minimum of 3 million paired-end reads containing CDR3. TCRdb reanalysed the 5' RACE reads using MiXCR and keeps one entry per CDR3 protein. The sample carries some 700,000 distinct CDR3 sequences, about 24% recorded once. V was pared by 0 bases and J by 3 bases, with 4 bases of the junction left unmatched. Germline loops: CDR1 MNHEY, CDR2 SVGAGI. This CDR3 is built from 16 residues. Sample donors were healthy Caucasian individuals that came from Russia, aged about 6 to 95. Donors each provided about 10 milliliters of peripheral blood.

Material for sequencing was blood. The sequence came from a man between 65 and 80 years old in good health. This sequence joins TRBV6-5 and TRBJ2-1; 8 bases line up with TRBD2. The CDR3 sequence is CASSYSSGTDYNEQFF. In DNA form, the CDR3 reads TGTGCCAGCAGTTACTCTAGCGGGACGGACTACAATGAGCAGTTCTTC.